This T cell receptor (beta chain) was observed in a study of cytomegalovirus exposure and HLA in healthy donors. The germline V gene has CDR1 SNHLY and CDR2 FYNNEI. CDR3 length equals 17 residues. V shed 5 bases and J 3 bases; nucleotides not matched to a gene: 16. The primer mix had 60 Vbeta and 13 Jbeta primers. The protocol was immunoSEQ multiplex PCR, while the TCRdb copy is restricted to in-frame clones and leaves out a portion. The table shows around 150,000 clones, with roughly three quarters occurring only once. The sequencing input was PBMCs. This sequence was found in a man aged 30 to 39 in good health and CMV-seronegative. This chain connects TRBV2 to TRBJ2-7, with 7 bases lining up with TRBD2. Here the CDR3 reads CASSLGSEGGPYYEQYF. Here the CDR3 DNA reads TGTGCCAGCAGTCTTGGTAGTGAGGGAGGGCCCTACTACGAGCAGTACTTC.